This T cell receptor (beta chain) was identified in a study of neurological immune-mediated disorders. Unsorted libraries were generated from 2 million PBMCs. These cells had been stored in RNAlater at -80 C. cDNA was made by 5'RACE with 10-nucleotide random UMIs. Every sequencing run produced over 190 million TCR-beta sequences that came from 15-18 subjects. MiXCR, applied by TCRdb to the 5' RACE reads, yields one record per CDR3 protein. The table includes some 38,000 distinct CDR3 sequences, 12% to 15% detected once. Looked up from germline, CDR1 is KGHDR and CDR2 is SFDVKD. The V end was cut by 7 bases, the J end by 4 bases, with 10 bases between. The CDR3 extends over 13 amino acids. About this clonotype itself: Its antigen is unidentified.

Study observations and caveats: The study found the most TCR clonal expansion in HTLV-1-associated myelopathy and the least in multiple sclerosis, below healthy controls.

The rearrangement joins TRBV24-1 to TRBJ2-1, with no clear D. The sample comprised PBMCs. The receptor was derived from a woman aged 50 to 65 with HTLV-1-associated myelopathy (HAM/TSP). Written as DNA, the CDR3 is TGTGCCACCAGCCCCGGGTCTTACAATGAGCAGTTCTTC. Translating gives CATSPGSYNEQFF.